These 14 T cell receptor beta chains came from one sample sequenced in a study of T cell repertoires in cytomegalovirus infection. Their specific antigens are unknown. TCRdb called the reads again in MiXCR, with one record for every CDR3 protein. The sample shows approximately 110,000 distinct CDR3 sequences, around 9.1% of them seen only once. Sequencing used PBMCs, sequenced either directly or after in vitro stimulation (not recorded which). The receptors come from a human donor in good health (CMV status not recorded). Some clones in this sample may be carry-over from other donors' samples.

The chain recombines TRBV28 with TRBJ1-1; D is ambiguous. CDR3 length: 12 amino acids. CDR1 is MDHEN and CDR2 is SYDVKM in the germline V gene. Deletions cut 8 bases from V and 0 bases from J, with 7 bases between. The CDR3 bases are TGTGCCAGCGTGTCCGTGAACACTGAAGCTTTCTTT. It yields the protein CASVSVNTEAFF.

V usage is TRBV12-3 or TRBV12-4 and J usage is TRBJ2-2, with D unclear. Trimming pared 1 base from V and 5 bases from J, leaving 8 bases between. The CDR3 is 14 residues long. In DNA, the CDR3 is TGTGCCAGCAGTTTAGGCCGAAGGACCGGGGAGCTGTTTTTT. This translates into CASSLGRRTGELFF.

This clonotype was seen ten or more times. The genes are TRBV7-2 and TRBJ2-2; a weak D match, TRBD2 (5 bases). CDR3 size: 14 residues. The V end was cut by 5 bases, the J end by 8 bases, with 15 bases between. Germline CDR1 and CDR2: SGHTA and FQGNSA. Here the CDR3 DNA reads TGTGCCAGCAGCATTAGTGAGAAGCGGGGGGAGCTGTTTTTT. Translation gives CASSISEKRGELFF.

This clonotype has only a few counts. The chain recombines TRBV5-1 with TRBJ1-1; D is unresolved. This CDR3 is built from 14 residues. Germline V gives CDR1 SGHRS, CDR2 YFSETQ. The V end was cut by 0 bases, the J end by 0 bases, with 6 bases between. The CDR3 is CASSLDPVNTEAFF. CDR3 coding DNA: TGCGCCAGCAGCTTGGATCCCGTGAACACTGAAGCTTTCTTT.

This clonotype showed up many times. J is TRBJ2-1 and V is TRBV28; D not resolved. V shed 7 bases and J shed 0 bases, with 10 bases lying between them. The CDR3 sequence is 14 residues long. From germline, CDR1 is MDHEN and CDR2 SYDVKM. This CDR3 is CASTWGSSYNEQFF. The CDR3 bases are TGTGCCAGCACCTGGGGTAGCTCCTACAATGAGCAGTTCTTC.

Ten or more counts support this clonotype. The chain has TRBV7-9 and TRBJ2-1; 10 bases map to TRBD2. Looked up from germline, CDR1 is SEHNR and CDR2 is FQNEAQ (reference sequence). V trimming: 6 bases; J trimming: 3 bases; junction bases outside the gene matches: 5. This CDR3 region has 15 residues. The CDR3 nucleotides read TGTGCCAGCAGATTACTAGCGGGGTTCTACAATGAGCAGTTCTTC. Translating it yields CASRLLAGFYNEQFF.

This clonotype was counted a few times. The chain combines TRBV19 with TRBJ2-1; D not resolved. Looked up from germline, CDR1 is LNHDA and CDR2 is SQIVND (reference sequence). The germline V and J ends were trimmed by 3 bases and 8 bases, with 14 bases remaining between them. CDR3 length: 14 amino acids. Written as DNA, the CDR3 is TGTGCCAGTAGTATTACATGGGCAGAACATGAGCAGTTCTTC. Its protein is CASSITWAEHEQFF.

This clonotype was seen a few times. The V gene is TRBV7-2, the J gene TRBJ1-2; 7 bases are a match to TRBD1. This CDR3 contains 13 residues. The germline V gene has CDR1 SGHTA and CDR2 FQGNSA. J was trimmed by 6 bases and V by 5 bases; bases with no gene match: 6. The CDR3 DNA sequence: TGTGCCAGCAGCGTCGACAGGGCGGATGGCTACACCTTC. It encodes CASSVDRADGYTF. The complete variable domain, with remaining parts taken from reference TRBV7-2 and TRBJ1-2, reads GAGVSQSPSNKVTEKGKDVELRCDPISGHTALYWYRQSLGQGLEFLIYFQGNSAPDKSGLPSDRFSAERTGGSVSTLTIQRTQQEDSAVYLCASSVDRADGYTFGSGTRLTVV.

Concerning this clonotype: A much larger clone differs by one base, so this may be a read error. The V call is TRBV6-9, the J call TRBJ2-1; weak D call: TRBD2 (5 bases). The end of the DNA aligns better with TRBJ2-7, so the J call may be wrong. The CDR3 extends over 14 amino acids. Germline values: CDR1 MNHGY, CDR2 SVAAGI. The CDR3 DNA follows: TGTGCCAGCAACCTAGCCGGGGTCTTGGGTGAGCAGTACTTC. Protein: CASNLAGVLGEQYF.

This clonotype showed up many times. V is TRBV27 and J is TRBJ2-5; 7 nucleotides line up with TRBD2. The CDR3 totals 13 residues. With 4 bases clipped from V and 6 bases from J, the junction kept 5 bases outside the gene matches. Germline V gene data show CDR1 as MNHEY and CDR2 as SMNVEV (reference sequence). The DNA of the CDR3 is TGTGCCAGCAGTTCCGGGGAGGGAAAGACCCAGTACTTC. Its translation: CASSSGEGKTQYF.

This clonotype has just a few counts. The CDR3 loop is CASSPGQEYTEAFF. CDR3 DNA sequence: TGTGCCAGCAGTCCGGGACAGGAGTACACTGAAGCTTTCTTT. The genes are TRBV12-3 or TRBV12-4 and TRBJ1-1; 8 bases line up with TRBD1. The CDR3 has 14 amino acids. J lost 3 bases, V lost 5 bases, and 5 bases had no gene match.

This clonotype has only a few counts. The CDR3 spells CASSSTSAFTDTQYF. The CDR3 DNA follows: TGTGCCAGCAGCTCTACTAGCGCCTTCACAGATACGCAGTATTTT. This rearrangement joins TRBV9 to TRBJ2-3; 7 bases match TRBD2. This CDR3 comprises 15 residues. The V gene's germline CDR1 is SGDLS and CDR2 YYNGEE. Trimming at V came to 4 bases and at J to 2 bases, leaving 7 bases not matched to a gene.

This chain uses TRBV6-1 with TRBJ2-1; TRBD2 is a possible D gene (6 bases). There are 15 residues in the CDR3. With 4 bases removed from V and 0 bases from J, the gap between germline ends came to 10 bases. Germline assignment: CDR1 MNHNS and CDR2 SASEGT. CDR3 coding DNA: TGTGCCAGCAGTGGGCGGGGTGGCTCCTACAATGAGCAGTTCTTC. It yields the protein CASSGRGGSYNEQFF.

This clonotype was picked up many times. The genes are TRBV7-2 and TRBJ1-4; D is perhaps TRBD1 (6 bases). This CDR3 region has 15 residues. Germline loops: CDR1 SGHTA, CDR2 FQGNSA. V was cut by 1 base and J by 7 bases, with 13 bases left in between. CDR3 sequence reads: CASSLGGAPTEKLFF. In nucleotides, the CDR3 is TGTGCCAGCAGCTTAGGGGGGGCGCCTACTGAAAAACTGTTTTTT.